The source of this TCR beta chain is a study of technical replicates of blood from several donors. This CDR3 comprises 13 residues. The trim removed 6 bases at V and 10 bases at J, leaving 6 bases unmatched. CDR1 MRHNA and CDR2 SNTAGT come from the germline V gene. The data were produced by immunoSEQ multiplex PCR, yet TCRdb's version contains in-frame clones alone and is incomplete. The sample consists of more than 70,000 clones, about nine tenths of them appearing once. This sequence originates from a human donor in good health. The specimen sequenced was T cells isolated from PBMCs. The V gene is TRBV6-4, the J gene TRBJ2-3, with 11 bases lining up with TRBD2. CDR3 sequence: CASSPEGLAAQYF. CDR3 in DNA: TGTGCCAGCAGCCCTGAGGGACTAGCGGCGCAGTATTTT.